This TCR beta chain was retrieved from a study of cytomegalovirus exposure and HLA in healthy donors. PCR used 60 Vbeta primers and 13 Jbeta primers. Sequencing used immunoSEQ multiplex PCR; TCRdb keeps in-frame clones, though not all of them. This table has approximately 190,000 clones, 60% to 80% appearing once. This clone was seen only a few times. This CDR3 contains 16 residues. The junction had 9 bases not matched to a gene; V was cut back by 6 bases and J by 2 bases. Germline CDR1 is SEHNR and CDR2 is FQNEAQ (reference sequence). The receptor's source is a woman younger than 45 in good health and CMV-seropositive. The sequenced sample consisted of PBMCs. The V gene is TRBV7-9, the J gene TRBJ2-3; 9 bases are shared with TRBD1. DNA for the CDR3: TGTGCCAGCAGACGACAGGGGGGGATTAACACAGATACGCAGTATTTT. Translating gives CASRRQGGINTDTQYF.